The 23 T cell receptor beta chains given below trace back to one sample, sequenced in a study of shared clonotypes between healthy human individuals. Assay: immunoSEQ multiplex PCR; the TCRdb copy retains only in-frame clones and omits some. The repertoire includes 600,000 to 750,000 clones, 55% to 80% of them detected once, and approximately 1.7% sits in the top ten. Sequenced sample: memory CD4+ T cells sorted from blood. Subset given: CD45RA-negative fraction. The receptors derive from a woman under 40 in good health.

The chain uses TRBV28 and TRBJ1-5; 9 bases map to TRBD1. Trimming removed 5 bases from V and 4 bases from J; junction bases left unmatched: 6. Germline-derived CDR1 and CDR2 are MDHEN and SYDVKM. The CDR3 consists of 15 residues. The DNA of the CDR3 is TGTGCCAGCAGTCCGGGGACAGGGTATAATCAGCCCCAGCATTTT. This sequence encodes CASSPGTGYNQPQHF.

This chain joins TRBV28 and TRBJ1-2; D is uncertain. Germline V gene data show CDR1 as MDHEN and CDR2 as SYDVKM. The V gene lost 2 bases and the J gene lost 4 bases, with 20 bases spanning the gap. The CDR3 consists of 17 residues. This CDR3 is CASSLKAGSRGGYGYTF. The CDR3 nucleotides are TGTGCCAGCAGTTTAAAGGCGGGCTCTCGCGGCGGCTATGGCTACACCTTC.

The table lists this clone with a few counts. J is TRBJ2-7 and V is TRBV18; 9 nucleotides agree with TRBD1. The CDR3 has 19 residues. The V segment lost 6 bases and the J segment 1 base; nucleotides outside the gene matches: 19. CDR1 is KGHSH and CDR2 is LQKENI in the germline V gene. The DNA for the CDR3 is TGTGCCAGCTCGTCGCCCGGGACAGGGCCCTCGGGCGGTTCCTACGAGCAGTACTTC. It is translated as CASSSPGTGPSGGSYEQYF.

The chain links TRBV5-4 to TRBJ2-1, with 12 bases lining up with TRBD2. This CDR3 region has 16 residues. Germline loops: CDR1 SGHNT, CDR2 YYREEE (reference sequence). J was trimmed by 9 bases and V by 4 bases; bases with no gene match: 11. The CDR3 DNA sequence: TGTGCCAGCAGCCCAGAGACTAGCGGGAGAATGAGTGAGCAGTTCTTC. Encoded protein: CASSPETSGRMSEQFF.

The V call is TRBV5-1, the J call TRBJ1-4; TRBD1 might be the D (5 bases). Germline-derived CDR1 and CDR2 are SGHRS and YFSETQ. This CDR3 region has 16 residues. V gave up 4 bases and J gave up 3 bases, with 16 bases separating them. This CDR3 reads CASSPDGQGANEKLFF. DNA of the CDR3: TGCGCCAGCAGCCCCGATGGGCAGGGCGCTAATGAAAAACTGTTTTTT.

This clone was detected only once. Other DNA sequences within the sample encode an identical CDR3. This chain joins TRBV7-8 and TRBJ1-5, with D perhaps TRBD1 (5 bases). The CDR3 is 16 amino acids. V gave up 0 bases and J gave up 4 bases, with 13 bases separating them. Looked up from germline, CDR1 is SGHVS and CDR2 is FQNEAQ. CDR3 region: CASSLAGTGGNQPQHF. CDR3 in DNA: TGTGCCAGCAGCTTAGCAGGGACGGGTGGGAATCAGCCCCAGCATTTT.

The table lists this clone with a count of one. V is TRBV2 and J is TRBJ1-1; the match to TRBD1 covers 7 bases. Germline V CDR1 and CDR2: SNHLY, FYNNEI. The V segment lost 8 bases and the J segment 5 bases; nucleotides outside the gene matches: 8. This CDR3 comprises 13 residues. The DNA of the CDR3 is TGTGCCAGCCAGACAGGGCCGGGAACTGAAGCTTTCTTT. Its protein product is CASQTGPGTEAFF.

This clone showed up just a few times. This chain uses TRBV16 with TRBJ1-3; D remains unclear. V was clipped by 3 bases and J by 0 bases, with 9 bases between them. This CDR3 comprises 15 residues. Germline loops: CDR1 KGHSY, CDR2 FQNENV. The CDR3 sequence: CASSHSGSSGNTIYF. CDR3 DNA sequence: TGTGCCAGCAGCCACTCGGGATCCTCTGGAAACACCATATATTTT.

The V and J genes are TRBV7-2 and TRBJ2-3; a weak D match, TRBD1 (6 bases). V lost 1 base to trimming and J lost 7 bases, with 12 bases between them. CDR3 length equals 14 residues. Per germline, CDR1 SGHTA and CDR2 FQGNSA. In nucleotides, the CDR3 is TGTGCCAGCAGCTTAGGGGGGCCCGTGCATACGCAGTATTTT. Its translation is CASSLGGPVHTQYF.

The CDR3 DNA sequence: TGTGCCAGCAGTGAGGCCTATGGCTACACCTTC. Encoded protein: CASSEAYGYTF. The chain combines TRBV2 with TRBJ1-2; D call uncertain. V was cut by 3 bases and J by 4 bases, with 3 bases left in between. CDR3 length: 11 residues. Germline V gives CDR1 SNHLY, CDR2 FYNNEI.

The table lists this clone with a few counts. The CDR3 loop is CASSPKSRAEGVSNQPQHF. The CDR3 DNA reads as TGTGCCAGCAGCCCCAAGAGTAGGGCAGAAGGGGTTAGCAATCAGCCCCAGCATTTT. The chain couples TRBV4-2 to TRBJ1-5; D may be TRBD1 (5 bases). The CDR3 consists of 19 residues. V was clipped by 4 bases and J by 0 bases, with 22 bases between them. Germline V lookup: CDR1 LGHNA, CDR2 YNFKEQ.

The chain couples TRBV19 to TRBJ2-1; weak D call: TRBD2 (6 bases). Germline-derived CDR1 and CDR2 are LNHDA and SQIVND (reference sequence). With 6 bases removed from V and 4 bases from J, the gap between germline ends came to 13 bases. This CDR3 spans 14 amino acids. CDR3 DNA sequence: TGTGCCAGTAGCTCACAAGGACTATACAATGAGCAGTTCTTC. Protein sequence: CASSSQGLYNEQFF.

As for this clone: Other DNA sequences within the sample encode an identical CDR3. The chain has TRBV28 and TRBJ1-2; D is undetermined. The CDR3 has 12 amino acids. The V end lost 3 bases, the J end lost 5 bases, and 7 bases lay between the germline ends. Germline assignment: CDR1 MDHEN and CDR2 SYDVKM. In DNA form, the CDR3 reads TGTGCCAGCAGTTTTAGCGGGTATGGCTACACCTTC. It codes for CASSFSGYGYTF.

The J gene is TRBJ2-3, the V gene TRBV4-1; D not certain. CDR3 size: 15 residues. CDR1 and CDR2 from the germline V gene are MGHRA and YSYEKL. The V gene lost 2 bases and the J gene lost 1 base, with 10 bases spanning the gap. The CDR3 here is CASSQFHPGTDTQYF. CDR3 DNA sequence: TGCGCCAGCAGCCAATTTCATCCAGGCACAGATACGCAGTATTTT.

This chain uses TRBV6-5 with TRBJ1-5, with D possibly matching TRBD1 (6 bases). Germline V CDR1 and CDR2: MNHEY, SVGAGI. The ends were cut back, 4 bases at V and 5 bases at J, with 12 bases in the middle. The CDR3 has 14 amino acids. In DNA form, the CDR3 reads TGTGCCAGCAGTTCTGGTCAGGGGTATCAGCCCCAGCATTTT. Translating it yields CASSSGQGYQPQHF.

This clone was counted a few times. In DNA form, the CDR3 reads TGTGCCAGTTCGTACAGGACTACTCAGGGCAATCAGCCCCAGCATTTT. It specifies CASSYRTTQGNQPQHF. V and J are TRBV19 and TRBJ1-5; possible D gene TRBD1, 5 bases. Germline CDR1 and CDR2: LNHDA and SQIVND (reference sequence). Trimming took 8 bases from V and 2 from J, leaving 19 bases between them. This CDR3 is 16 amino acids long.

V is TRBV2 and J is TRBJ2-1; 8 nucleotides match TRBD1. The CDR3 runs to 13 residues. Germline-derived CDR1 and CDR2 are SNHLY and FYNNEI. J lost 9 bases, V lost 6 bases, and 7 bases had no gene match. The CDR3 is CASRTDRGREQFF. The CDR3 DNA reads TGTGCCAGCAGGACCGACAGGGGTCGTGAGCAGTTCTTC.

Comments on this clone: The identical CDR3 is also encoded by other nucleotide sequences in the sample. V gene TRBV18 combines with J gene TRBJ1-3; D not resolved. Germline CDR1 and CDR2: KGHSH and LQKENI. The CDR3 has 13 residues. The V gene lost 2 bases and the J gene lost 4 bases, with 6 bases spanning the gap. The CDR3 DNA follows: TGTGCCAGCTCACCAGGAGACGGAAACACCATATATTTT. This sequence encodes CASSPGDGNTIYF.

This sequence joins TRBV11-2 and TRBJ2-1; possible D gene TRBD2, 5 bases. This CDR3 spans 16 amino acids. Germline V lookup: CDR1 SGHAT, CDR2 FQNNGV. V lost 4 bases and J lost 4, with 17 bases in between. This CDR3 reads CASSSLSGVRYNEQFF. The CDR3 DNA reads as TGTGCCAGCAGCTCCCTCAGCGGAGTTCGATACAATGAGCAGTTCTTC.

This sequence joins TRBV19 and TRBJ1-2; 10 nucleotides line up with TRBD1. Germline V gene lookup returns CDR1 LNHDA and CDR2 SQIVND (reference sequence). Unmatched junction bases numbered 10, after V lost 6 bases and J lost 6 bases. CDR3 length: 15 amino acids. The CDR3 region has the DNA TGTGCCAGTAGGAATCCCGGGACAGGGGTTGATGGCTACACCTTC. Encoded protein: CASRNPGTGVDGYTF.

This clone was recorded a few times. The V call is TRBV27, the J call TRBJ2-6, with a possible D match to TRBD2 (5 bases). Germline CDR1 is MNHEY and CDR2 is SMNVEV (reference sequence). Trimming pared 6 bases from V and 0 bases from J, leaving 6 bases between. The length of the CDR3 is 14 residues. The CDR3 DNA reads as TGTGCCAGCAGCCGGGACTCTGGGGCCAACGTCCTGACTTTC. Its translation: CASSRDSGANVLTF. The full variable domain, completed using reference TRBV27 and TRBJ2-6, is EAQVTQNPRYLITVTGKKLTVTCSQNMNHEYMSWYRQDPGLGLRQIYYSMNVEVTDKGDVPEGYKVSRKEKRNFPLILESPSPNQTSLYFCASSRDSGANVLTFGAGSRLTVL.

The V call is TRBV20-1, the J call TRBJ1-2; possibly TRBD1 for D (5 bases). The germline gives CDR1 DFQATT, CDR2 SNEGSKA (reference sequence). Trimming took off 3 bases at V and 4 bases at J, with 6 bases between the two ends. The CDR3 is 11 amino acids. CDR3 DNA sequence: TGCAGTGCTAGCAGGGCCTATGGCTACACCTTC. This codes for CSASRAYGYTF.

The CDR3: CASSAINNEQFF. In nucleotides, the CDR3 is TGTGCCAGCAGCGCGATAAACAATGAGCAGTTCTTC. V is TRBV9 and J is TRBJ2-1; no definite D call. This CDR3 comprises 12 residues. V was clipped by 3 bases and J by 5 bases, with 6 bases between them. The germline CDR1 and CDR2 sequences are SGDLS and YYNGEE.